Below, one TCR beta chain is given with its context. The antigen it recognizes is unknown. No base quality values were provided; no much bigger clone lies one nucleotide off. For sequencing of the TCRbeta CDR3 region, genomic DNA was extracted from the sorted cells. The immunoSEQ Assay was used for sequencing of TCRbeta CDR3 regions. TCRdb limited this immuneACCESS table to in-frame rearrangements with V and J called. A share of clones is missing; checked studies link under half to unresolved V genes, and the rest is unexplained. Here the sample has fewer than 85,000 clones; 80% to 90% occur a single time. Roughly 9.7% of the sample goes to the ten largest clones. This sample is drawn from a study of OX40 agonist ivuxolimab in advanced cancers. With regard to the full study: Ivuxolimab was a fully human IgG2 agonistic monoclonal antibody targeting the costimulatory receptor OX40 (CD134). Intravenous ivuxolimab was administered to patients every 2 weeks at six dose levels: 0.01, 0.1, 0.3, 1.5, 3 and 10 mg/kg. Of the roughly 54 dose-escalation patients, hepatocellular carcinoma was present in about 20, melanoma in approximately 15, renal cell carcinoma in 9 and head and neck cancer in 9. In the dose-escalation cohort, more than 75% of patients were male, and the mean age was approximately 60 years, with a range of about 23 to 85. Prior anti-PD-1, anti-PD-L1 or anti-CTLA-4 therapy was permitted, and less than 45% of dose-escalation patients had received checkpoint inhibitors. Partial responses occurred in three dose-escalation patients: two with cutaneous melanoma and one with hepatocellular carcinoma. The purpose of peripheral TCRbeta sequencing was to test whether ivuxolimab changed TCR sequence diversity and led to clonal T-cell expansion. The paper describes the monotherapy dose-escalation part (N = 52 patients) of the phase I trial of ivuxolimab. Paper-wide results and their limitations: The antigen specificity of the peripheral T cells that underwent clonal expansion was not determined. After ivuxolimab, expanded clones were on average more numerous among CD8+ T cells than among CD4+ T cells. At doses from 0.1 to 3.0 mg/kg, clonal expansion was seen in both CD4+ and CD8+ blood T cells between baseline and week 6. Partial responders in the 0.1-3.0 mg/kg groups had among the lowest normalized peripheral clonal expansion, especially among CD8+ T cells. Low levels of normalized T-cell clonal expansion were also seen in some patients who did not respond.

CDR1 and CDR2 were assigned from the germline V gene as MNHNS and SASEGT. The CDR3 runs 17 amino acids, cysteine and phenylalanine included. The sequence is cut down to CDR3 DNA, 51 bases in frame from base 1. The V and J ends are trimmed by 3 bases and 4 bases, leaving 21 bases between them. The trial excluded patients who had a history of autoimmune disease or were on systemic immunosuppression. Peripheral blood for TCR sequencing was drawn from every dose cohort at baseline, at cycle 4 day 1 and at cycle 7 day 1. Samples came from an open-label, multicenter, first-in-human phase I dose-escalation trial of ivuxolimab. The trial enrolled adults with locally advanced or metastatic head and neck squamous cell, hepatocellular, melanoma or renal cell carcinoma. Before TCR sequencing, CD4+ T cells and CD8+ T cells from peripheral blood were sorted into separate populations.

Here the sequenced sample was CD4+ or CD8+ T cells sorted from blood, taken in a trial of the OX40 agonist ivuxolimab. The chain joins TRBV6-1 to TRBJ2-5; the D gene is perhaps TRBD2, from 6 matching bases. The receptor was isolated from an adult with an advanced solid tumor such as melanoma, head and neck, liver or kidney cancer. The nucleotide sequence reads as follows: TGTGCCAGCAGTGACCTCACGGGCGCGGGGTGGCCAGAGACCCAGTACTTC. This sequence encodes CASSDLTGAGWPETQYF.